Detailed here is one T cell receptor beta chain. This sample stems from a study of identical twins. MiXCR was run by TCRdb on the 5' RACE reads, yielding one entry per CDR3 protein. The data hold around 200,000 distinct CDR3 sequences, with approximately 9% observed a single time. V lost 5 bases and J 8 bases, leaving 12 bases between the germline ends. The CDR3 is 12 amino acids. CDR1 is MNHEY and CDR2 is SVGAGI in the germline V gene. The sequenced material came from memory (CD45RO+) T cells sorted from blood. The TCR sequence derives from a woman between 18 and 29 years old in good health. This chain uses TRBV6-5 with TRBJ1-2, with a tentative D call TRBD1 (6 bases). CDR3 residues: CASSIQGRGYTF. The CDR3, as DNA: TGTGCCAGCAGTATCCAGGGGAGAGGCTACACCTTC.